The clone carrying this T cell receptor (beta chain) occurred a few times. Its antigen is not known. The same CDR3 also results from other DNA sequences found in this sample. Each sorted subset replicate got 200 ng genomic DNA, tens of thousands of genomes. Generated by immunoSEQ multiplex PCR, the TCRdb table keeps only in-frame clones and is missing some. The sample consists of about 2.3 million clones, around 93% of them appearing once. The V end lost 3 bases, the J end lost 5 bases, and 3 bases lay between the germline ends. Germline CDR1 LNHDA, CDR2 SQIVND (reference sequence). The CDR3 runs to 11 residues. This specimen comes from a study of shared clonotypes between healthy human individuals. Whole-study context: Per-donor plates numbered three CD4 naive, three CD4 memory, two CD8 naive and one CD8 memory.

Naive CD4+ cells were CD45RA-selected; the remaining cells were memory. Points from the study as a whole: At large depth, rarefaction still showed sorted-subset sequencing to be incomplete.

Source material: naive CD4+ T cells from PBMCs. Subset specified: CD45RA+ positively selected. The origin of this receptor is a man younger than 35 in good health. Some clones in this sample may be carry-over from other donors' samples. J is TRBJ2-3 and V is TRBV19, with D hard to call. CDR3 in amino acids: CASSIGDTQYF. Here the CDR3 DNA reads TGTGCCAGTAGTATCGGAGATACGCAGTATTTT.